These 25 T cell receptor beta chains were all obtained from the same sample, sequenced in a study of blood T cell repertoires in COVID-19. This table comes from immunoSEQ multiplex PCR, and its TCRdb copy is limited to in-frame clones, with some not included. The table lists 160,000 or so clones, 70% to 90% of them singletons. The sequencing input was peripheral blood. The receptors were gathered from a woman in her 70s with acute or convalescent COVID-19.

In this sample, this clone turned up once. The J gene is TRBJ1-4, the V gene TRBV7-9; D is uncertain. Per germline, CDR1 SEHNR and CDR2 FQNEAQ (reference sequence). V lost 1 base and J lost 3, with 9 bases in between. There are 15 residues in the CDR3. CDR3: CASSLVGVSNEKLFF. For the CDR3, the DNA is TGTGCCAGCAGCTTAGTTGGAGTCTCTAATGAAAAACTGTTTTTT.

The rearrangement joins TRBV5-4 to TRBJ2-6; D not resolved. Per germline, CDR1 SGHNT and CDR2 YYREEE (reference sequence). The length of the CDR3 is 13 residues. Between the trimmed V and J ends, which lost 4 bases and 1 base, there was a span of 3 bases. The DNA of the CDR3 is TGTGCCAGCAGCCTTTCTGGGGCCAACGTCCTGACTTTC. It is translated as CASSLSGANVLTF.

The J gene is TRBJ2-1, the V gene TRBV10-3, with 8 bases fitting TRBD2. Per the germline V gene, CDR1 is ENHRY and CDR2 is SYGVKD. Trimming cost V 8 bases and J 5 bases; bases outside gene matches: 8. This CDR3 contains 14 residues. CDR3 loop: CAIASGGTNNEQFF. The CDR3 coding sequence is TGTGCCATCGCAAGCGGGGGAACTAACAATGAGCAGTTCTTC.

The chain joins TRBV7-2 to TRBJ1-4; no clear D gene. Germline V gives CDR1 SGHTA, CDR2 FQGNSA. CDR3 length equals 15 residues. V lost 1 base and J 6 bases, leaving 12 bases between the germline ends. In DNA form, the CDR3 reads TGTGCCAGCAGCTTAGTCCCCAGTTCCGATGAAAAACTGTTTTTT. It yields the protein CASSLVPSSDEKLFF. Supplemented by reference TRBV7-2 and TRBJ1-4, the full variable domain reads GAGVSQSPSNKVTEKGKDVELRCDPISGHTALYWYRQSLGQGLEFLIYFQGNSAPDKSGLPSDRFSAERTGGSVSTLTIQRTQQEDSAVYLCASSLVPSSDEKLFFGSGTQLSVL.

The chain carries TRBV6-4 and TRBJ2-7, with 9 nucleotides matching TRBD1. The J segment lost 4 bases and the V segment lost 7 bases, leaving 8 bases of the junction unmatched. This CDR3 region has 14 residues. From germline, CDR1 is MRHNA and CDR2 SNTAGT. CDR3 DNA: TGTGCCAGCACTATAAGACAGGGGGGGTACGAGCAGTACGTC. Translating gives CASTIRQGGYEQYV.

The V gene is TRBV28, the J gene TRBJ1-5; tentative D call: TRBD1 (5 bases). The CDR3 has 15 amino acids. Trimming left V 6 bases short and J 2 bases short, with 14 bases between. Germline loops: CDR1 MDHEN, CDR2 SYDVKM. CDR3 protein: CASRVGWGGNQPQHF. CDR3 bases: TGTGCCAGCAGGGTAGGTTGGGGCGGCAATCAGCCCCAGCATTTT.

The V and J genes are TRBV6-6 and TRBJ1-5; TRBD1 agrees at 8 bases. Germline CDR1 is MNHNY and CDR2 is SVGAGI (reference sequence). This CDR3 comprises 16 residues. V lost 2 bases to trimming and J lost 6 bases; unmatched junction nucleotides: 9. CDR3 in DNA: TGTGCCAGCAGTTACGATACAGGGGGGGCCGCTCAGCCCCAGCATTTT. It codes for CASSYDTGGAAQPQHF.

The V call is TRBV6-6, the J call TRBJ2-5; the D gene is possibly TRBD1 (6 bases). V lost 2 bases and J 3 bases, leaving 13 bases between the germline ends. The CDR3 totals 15 residues. Germline V gene sequence: CDR1 MNHNY, CDR2 SVGAGI (reference sequence). CDR3 sequence (DNA): TGTGCCAGCAGTTACGGGACACTAGGGGAAGAGACCCAGTACTTC. Translation gives CASSYGTLGEETQYF.

This sequence joins TRBV4-3 and TRBJ1-2; D ambiguous. The CDR3 runs 15 residues. V was shortened by 2 bases and J by 4 bases, with 14 bases between the two germline ends. Germline CDR1 LGHNA, CDR2 YSLEER. CDR3 nucleotide sequence: TGCGCCAGCAGCCAAAGACTCCCTTCTAGCTATGGCTACACCTTC. It translates to CASSQRLPSSYGYTF.

The chain combines TRBV6-5 with TRBJ1-1; possible D gene TRBD1, 5 bases. V was shortened by 4 bases and J by 4 bases, with 10 bases between the two germline ends. This CDR3 is built from 13 residues. From germline, CDR1 is MNHEY and CDR2 SVGAGI. CDR3 DNA sequence: TGTGCCAGCAGTTCAACTCAGGGCACTGAAGCTTTCTTT. Translating gives CASSSTQGTEAFF.

The chain couples TRBV6-5 to TRBJ1-1; D is ambiguous. Germline values: CDR1 MNHEY, CDR2 SVGAGI. This CDR3 contains 14 residues. The V and J ends lost 0 bases and 5 bases respectively, with 10 bases between them. In nucleotides, the CDR3 is TGTGCCAGCAGTTACTCGAGAGGGAGTACTGAAGCTTTCTTT. Protein sequence: CASSYSRGSTEAFF.

This clone turned up a few times. This chain connects TRBV7-8 to TRBJ1-4; D gene uncertain. The germline V and J ends were trimmed by 6 bases and 10 bases, with 18 bases remaining between them. The germline CDR1 and CDR2 sequences are SGHVS and FQNEAQ. This CDR3 is built from 14 residues. The CDR3 sequence is CASRRWTGDGKLFF. Written as DNA, the CDR3 is TGTGCCAGCAGGCGCTGGACGGGAGATGGAAAACTGTTTTTT. Based on the CDR3 plus reference TRBV7-8 and TRBJ1-4, the full variable domain is GAGVSQSPRYKVAKRGQDVALRCDPISGHVSLFWYQQALGQGPEFLTYFQNEAQLDKSGLPSDRFFAERPEGSVSTLKIQRTQQEDSAVYLCASRRWTGDGKLFFGSGTQLSVL.

The CDR3 spells CASSSEGSGGRNEQFF. The CDR3 DNA sequence: TGCGCCAGCAGTTCGGAGGGTAGCGGGGGGCGCAATGAGCAGTTCTTC. The V call is TRBV5-1, the J call TRBJ2-1; 10 bases match TRBD2. Germline V gene data show CDR1 as SGHRS and CDR2 as YFSETQ. The CDR3 runs to 16 residues. The ends lost 5 bases at V and 6 bases at J; junction bases unmatched: 11. Complete variable domain (other parts from reference TRBV5-1 and TRBJ2-1): KAGVTQTPRYLIKTRGQQVTLSCSPISGHRSVSWYQQTPGQGLQFLFEYFSETQRNKGNFPGRFSGRQFSNSRSEMNVSTLELGDSALYLCASSSEGSGGRNEQFFGPGTRLTVL.

J is TRBJ1-1 and V is TRBV28, with a possible D match to TRBD1 (5 bases). Germline V gene data show CDR1 as MDHEN and CDR2 as SYDVKM. Trimming stripped 5 bases from V and 5 bases from J, with 15 bases between. There are 14 residues in the CDR3. The CDR3 loop reads CASSPQRGGTEAFF. CDR3 in DNA: TGTGCCAGCAGTCCCCAAAGGGGTGGAACTGAAGCTTTCTTT.

CDR3 residues: CASSRQGGKATRVTEAFF. In DNA form, the CDR3 reads TGTGCCAGCAGCCGACAGGGGGGGAAGGCTACAAGGGTAACTGAAGCTTTCTTT. The chain joins TRBV6-4 to TRBJ1-1; the match to TRBD1 covers 9 bases. With V trimmed by 6 bases and J by 5 bases, 19 bases remained unmatched. Germline CDR1 is MRHNA and CDR2 is SNTAGT. The CDR3 is made up of 18 amino acids.

The rearrangement uses TRBV7-2 and TRBJ2-2; TRBD1 might be the D (6 bases). The V end lost 2 bases, the J end lost 6 bases, and 13 bases lay between the germline ends. The CDR3 runs to 15 residues. Germline V gene sequence: CDR1 SGHTA, CDR2 FQGNSA. Written as DNA, the CDR3 is TGTGCCAGCAGCTTAACAGGGCAATCGGCCGGGGAGCTGTTTTTT. Amino acid sequence: CASSLTGQSAGELFF.

The chain joins TRBV6-4 to TRBJ1-6, with D unclear. V was clipped by 2 bases and J by 3 bases, with 8 bases between them. Germline V CDR1 and CDR2: MRHNA, SNTAGT. The length of the CDR3 is 15 residues. CDR3 in DNA: TGTGCCAGCAGTGACGGGCGGGACTATAATTCACCCCTCCACTTT. This translates into CASSDGRDYNSPLHF.

The rearrangement links TRBV2 to TRBJ1-6; D uncertain. CDR3 length: 15 residues. CDR1 is SNHLY, CDR2 FYNNEI, per germline. V lost 0 bases, J lost 2 bases, and 5 bases lay in between. The CDR3 here is CASSEANTYNSPLHF. The CDR3 DNA reads TGTGCCAGCAGTGAAGCCAACACCTATAATTCACCCCTCCACTTT.

The chain combines TRBV30 with TRBJ1-4, with 7 bases that match TRBD1. This CDR3 is 13 amino acids long. CDR1 GTSNPN and CDR2 SVGIG come from the germline V gene (reference sequence). The ends lost 1 base at V and 8 bases at J; junction bases unmatched: 4. CDR3 amino acids: CAWSGTGREKLFF. DNA for the CDR3: TGTGCCTGGAGTGGGACAGGTCGGGAAAAACTGTTTTTT.

V is TRBV5-1 and J is TRBJ1-2; D is unresolved. The CDR3 is 14 amino acids. Trimming stripped 0 bases from V and 5 bases from J, with 11 bases between. The germline V gene has CDR1 SGHRS and CDR2 YFSETQ. The CDR3 loop is CASSLGQEVYGYTF. CDR3 DNA: TGCGCCAGCAGCTTGGGGCAGGAGGTTTATGGCTACACCTTC.

The chain couples TRBV9 to TRBJ1-3, with unresolved D. V lost 0 bases and J lost 1, with 11 bases in between. The CDR3 runs to 16 residues. Germline CDR1 reads SGDLS; CDR2 reads YYNGEE. The CDR3 region has the DNA TGTGCCAGCAGCGTAGGATTCCTACCGTCTGGAAACACCATATATTTT. Translating gives CASSVGFLPSGNTIYF.

The V call is TRBV25-1, the J call TRBJ2-1, with D maybe TRBD1 (6 bases). The CDR3 totals 14 residues. Trimming pared 4 bases from V and 10 bases from J, leaving 17 bases between. The germline V gene has CDR1 MGHDK and CDR2 SYGVNS. In nucleotides, the CDR3 is TGTGCCAGCAGTGTTAATCCACAGGGCATGGAGCAGTTCTTC. Protein: CASSVNPQGMEQFF.

Worth noting for this clone: The same CDR3 can be traced to other DNA sequences in this sample. This chain uses TRBV18 with TRBJ2-5, with D tentatively TRBD1 (5 bases). This CDR3 is built from 13 residues. Trimming stripped 3 bases from V and 4 bases from J, with 9 bases between. Germline V CDR1 and CDR2: KGHSH, LQKENI. The CDR3 bases are TGTGCCAGCTCACCTGGGCAGGGAGAGACCCAGTACTTC. Translation gives CASSPGQGETQYF.

The chain employs TRBV4-3 and TRBJ1-2, with 12 nucleotides matching TRBD1. V lost 4 bases, J lost 2 bases, and 5 bases stayed unmatched. This CDR3 contains 16 residues. Germline CDR1 and CDR2: LGHNA and YSLEER. CDR3 sequence: CASSRVGTGGNYGYTF. DNA of the CDR3: TGCGCCAGCAGCCGCGTTGGGACAGGGGGCAACTATGGCTACACCTTC.

This clone was detected only a few times. CDR3 coding DNA: TGTGCCAGCAGCCGACTCTCCTACGAGCAGTACTTC. Amino acids: CASSRLSYEQYF. The rearrangement links TRBV3-1 (or the pseudogene TRBV3-2) to TRBJ2-7; D ambiguous. Germline-derived CDR1 and CDR2 are LGHDT and YNNKEL (reference sequence). The CDR3 extends over 12 amino acids. The V end lost 4 bases, the J end lost 0 bases, and 4 bases lay between the germline ends.